This TCR beta chain was documented in a study of blood T cell repertoires in COVID-19. The V and J ends lost 0 bases and 2 bases respectively, with 8 bases between them. The CDR3 loop spans 13 amino acids. Germline V CDR1 and CDR2: GTSNPN, SVGIG (reference sequence). Sequencing was performed with immunoSEQ multiplex PCR; in TCRdb, only in-frame clones are kept and a portion is missing. This table holds 55,000 to 75,000 clones, approximately 80% found once. This TCR came from a man between 65 and 79 years old with acute or convalescent COVID-19. The source material was peripheral blood. The rearrangement uses TRBV30 and TRBJ2-7; no clear D gene. The CDR3 nucleotides read TGTGCCTGGAGTGTACGGGTACCCTACGAGCAGTACTTC. This gives the protein CAWSVRVPYEQYF.